This T cell receptor beta chain originates from a study of human T cells and chemical hapten exposure. Across the study: Sensitization employed 2% DPC on about 2 cm by about 2 cm of upper inner arm skin.

Described time point: pre-sensitization, week 0. The treatment denotes: therapeutic diphenylcyclopropenone sensitization with weekly scalp DPC. Blood collection happened ahead of applying each patch test. This clonotype was seen a handful of times. Its target is unknown. MiXCR, applied by TCRdb to the RACE reads, yields one record per CDR3 protein. The table has about 260,000 distinct CDR3 sequences, approximately 8.6% seen once. Study-wide points: The formation of large CDR3 similarity clusters by expanded TCRs significantly exceeded that of controls.

This clonotype was obtained from a woman aged 40 to 50 with alopecia areata. Some clones in this sample may be carry-over from other donors' samples. The source was whole blood, collected in connection with sensitization to the hapten diphenylcyclopropenone (DPC).

This CDR3 reads CASSSVLNTEAFF. CDR3 in DNA: TGTGCCAGCAGTTCTGTCTTGAACACTGAAGCTTTCTTT. This chain links TRBV6-2 or TRBV6-3 with TRBJ1-1; D is unresolved. V was clipped by 4 bases and J by 0 bases, with 6 bases between them. Germline V lookup: CDR1 MNHEY, CDR2 SVGEGT. The CDR3 spans 13 residues.